The source of this T cell receptor beta chain is a study of T cells in Graves' hyperthyroidism and ophthalmopathy. General study findings and limits: In blood, most of the thyroid clonotypes expanded above 0.001 were also present.

Using RNA transcripts as the source, TCR beta CDR3 regions were amplified. The study used the HTBI primer set for a first-round RT-PCR of the TCR CDR3. From the multiplex PCR reads, TCRdb called clonotypes with MiXCR, one entry per CDR3 protein. This table has about 350,000 distinct CDR3 sequences, approximately 15% appearing once. Graves' hyperthyroidism was deemed stable absent ophthalmopathy progression within 18 months. Based on clinical symptoms, serum thyroxine and TRAb, thyroid ultrasound and orbital computed tomography, diagnoses were reached. The PBMCs were sourced from fresh peripheral blood (about 10 ml). There are 15 residues in the CDR3. Per the germline V gene, CDR1 is SGHDT and CDR2 is YYEEEE. With V trimmed by 2 bases and J by 4 bases, 3 bases remained unmatched. This clonotype was counted only a few times. The antigen remains unidentified.

Sequenced material: blood. The sequence was collected from a woman in her 30s with Graves' hyperthyroidism. The genes are TRBV5-6 and TRBJ2-2, with 9 positions matching TRBD1. DNA for the CDR3: TGTGCCAGCAGCTTCGACAGGGGGAGCACCGGGGAGCTGTTTTTT. As protein: CASSFDRGSTGELFF.